This entry lists 3 T cell receptor beta chains sequenced from one sample in a study of T cells expressing NK-cell markers. After re-calling the 5' RACE reads, TCRdb lists one entry per CDR3 protein, DNA absent. This sample's table has some 150,000 distinct CDR3 sequences. Sequenced material: blood T cells: a sorted CD56 or NKG2C T cell subset, CD4+ or CD8+ T cells, or bulk PBMC T cells (not recorded which). These receptors all stem from a man aged 18 to 29 in good health.

The chain carries TRBV7-8 and TRBJ2-2; TCRdb lists TRBD2, though no DNA is available to test this call. There are 16 residues in the CDR3. Germline lookup yields CDR1 SGHVS and CDR2 FQNEAQ. CDR3 in amino acids: CASSLTPTSGTGELFF. The whole variable domain, filled in from reference TRBV7-8 and TRBJ2-2, reads GAGVSQSPRYKVAKRGQDVALRCDPISGHVSLFWYQQALGQGPEFLTYFQNEAQLDKSGLPSDRFFAERPEGSVSTLKIQRTQQEDSAVYLCASSLTPTSGTGELFFGEGSRLTVL.

V gene TRBV5-1 combines with J gene TRBJ2-2. The germline CDR1 and CDR2 sequences are SGHRS and YFSETQ. The CDR3 is made up of 16 amino acids. The CDR3 sequence is CASSFTIHTNTGELFF.

This CDR3 reads CASSFRGGRQPQHF. This sequence joins TRBV12-3 or TRBV12-4 and TRBJ1-5. This CDR3 has 14 residues.